The clone carrying this TCR beta chain has just one count. Its specificity is unknown. These data originate in a study of post-analysis software for immune sequencing data. As for the study in general: The cohort encompassed relapsing-remitting, secondary progressive and progressive-relapsing multiple sclerosis disease courses.

With V trimmed by 0 bases and J by 2 bases, 12 bases remained unmatched. The CDR3 covers 19 residues. Germline assignment: CDR1 SGHRS and CDR2 YFSETQ. Whole-study results and caveats: Same-batch preparations were strongly co-clustered by F measure. Controls showed lower frequencies than patients for five TRBV segments, and TRBV5-6, TRBV5-1 and TRBV20-1 were among these. Multiple sclerosis patients had significantly lower normalized Chao1 diversity than controls.

Unique molecular identifiers tagged the TCR beta cDNA libraries. Researchers reported 400,000 to 550,000 cDNA molecules coming from 1 to 10 million T cells. TCRdb recomputed calls from the PCR reads with MiXCR, one row per CDR3 protein. The table records about 570,000 distinct CDR3 sequences, around 34% of them present only once. The TCR was taken from a girl between 2 and 17 years old with multiple sclerosis. Sequencing was performed on blood. The rearrangement uses TRBV5-1 and TRBJ2-3, with 10 positions matching TRBD2. CDR3 in DNA: TGCGCCAGCAGCTTGGTTCCCCCCAGCGGGGGGGGAAACACAGATACGCAGTATTTT. It encodes CASSLVPPSGGGNTDTQYF.